The rows below give T cell receptor beta chains drawn from one sample of a study of blood T cell repertoires in COVID-19. Libraries were prepared by immunoSEQ multiplex PCR; TCRdb keeps only in-frame clonotypes and omits some of them. The table shows roughly 320,000 clones, with approximately 85% occurring only once. The sequenced material came from peripheral blood. The receptor source for this set is a human donor in a cohort sampled during active COVID-19. Both conserved end residues are part of each CDR3. The D gene is left open where the match is weak. Expanded clones are given a class, and other clones once, few, many or no size at all.

clone_size j_call v_call d_call cdr3_aa cdr3_nt
NA TRBJ2-7 TRBV9 TRBD1 CASSVEPRTGDYEQYF TGTGCCAGCAGCGTAGAGCCTAGGACAGGGGACTACGAGCAGTACTTC
NA TRBJ2-2 TRBV24-1 TRBD1 CATSGTENTGELFF TGTGCCACCAGCGGGACAGAGAACACCGGGGAGCTGTTTTTT
NA TRBJ1-2 TRBV9 NA CASSVATGRDYGYTF TGTGCCAGCAGCGTAGCTACCGGGAGGGATTATGGCTACACCTTC
NA TRBJ1-5 TRBV3-1/TRBV3-2 NA CASSQGGGSQPQHF TGTGCCAGCAGCCAAGGGGGGGGGAGTCAGCCCCAGCATTTT
NA TRBJ1-2 TRBV24-1 NA CATSAAGGGYTF TGTGCCACCAGTGCTGCGGGGGGAGGCTACACCTTC
NA TRBJ2-3 TRBV5-1 NA CASSGDGTPKRADTQYF TGCGCCAGCAGCGGGGACGGGACACCCAAGAGGGCAGATACGCAGTATTTT
NA TRBJ1-1 TRBV11-1 NA CASRPSRGKSEAFF TGTGCCAGCCGACCTAGCAGGGGAAAATCTGAAGCTTTCTTT
many TRBJ2-5 TRBV28 NA CATGQGIIETQYF TGTGCCACCGGGCAGGGAATAATAGAGACCCAGTACTTC
NA TRBJ2-2 TRBV19 TRBD1 CASSPDRGFNTGELFF TGTGCCAGTAGCCCTGACAGGGGGTTTAACACCGGGGAGCTGTTTTTT
NA TRBJ2-7 TRBV2 NA CASEQGNYEQYF TGTGCCAGCGAACAGGGAAACTACGAGCAGTACTTC
NA TRBJ1-5 TRBV9 TRBD1 CASSVAGTDNQPQHF TGTGCCAGCAGCGTAGCTGGGACAGACAATCAGCCCCAGCATTTT
few TRBJ1-3 TRBV24-1 NA CATSDGDTGNTIYF TGTGCCACCAGTGACGGGGACACTGGAAACACCATATATTTT
NA TRBJ1-3 TRBV5-4 TRBD1 CASSVGQAGNTIYF TGTGCCAGCAGCGTCGGACAGGCTGGAAACACCATATATTTT
NA TRBJ1-5 TRBV5-8 TRBD1 CASSHGTVGFNQPQHF TGTGCCAGCAGCCACGGGACAGTGGGTTTCAATCAGCCCCAGCATTTT
once TRBJ1-6 TRBV19 NA CASSSGSYNSPLHF TGTGCCAGTAGTTCGGGTTCCTATAATTCACCCCTCCACTTT
NA TRBJ2-7 TRBV11-2 TRBD2 CASSSSGLAASEQYF TGTGCCAGCAGCTCGAGCGGACTAGCGGCCAGCGAGCAGTACTTC
NA TRBJ2-1 TRBV27 TRBD1 CASSLLAGGVSYNEQFF TGTGCCAGCAGTTTATTGGCAGGGGGCGTCTCCTACAATGAGCAGTTCTTC
once TRBJ1-5 TRBV2 NA CASSGVGLGPQHF TGTGCCAGCAGCGGGGTAGGGTTGGGGCCCCAGCATTTT
NA TRBJ2-1 TRBV20-1 TRBD1 CSATDRGQGFGYNEQFF TGCAGTGCTACTGACCGGGGACAGGGGTTCGGATACAATGAGCAGTTCTTC
NA TRBJ1-1 TRBV14 NA CASSRQPGMNTEAFF TGTGCCAGCAGCCGACAGCCCGGTATGAACACTGAAGCTTTCTTT
NA TRBJ2-2 TRBV10-3 NA CATADIHTGELFF TGTGCCACCGCGGACATTCACACCGGGGAGCTGTTTTTT
NA TRBJ2-1 TRBV5-1 TRBD2 CASSSGLAGVNEQFF TGCGCCAGCAGCTCGGGACTAGCGGGGGTTAATGAGCAGTTCTTC
NA TRBJ2-3 TRBV11-1 TRBD2 CASQLAGGTDTQYF TGTGCCAGCCAACTAGCGGGGGGCACAGATACGCAGTATTTT
NA TRBJ2-7 TRBV2 TRBD1 CASSEGTGTYEQYF TGTGCCAGCAGTGAAGGGACAGGAACCTACGAGCAGTACTTC
NA TRBJ1-5 TRBV10-3 NA CAIRRREDQPQHF TGTGCCATCAGGAGGCGGGAAGATCAGCCCCAGCATTTT
few TRBJ1-2 TRBV5-1 NA CASSLWAGNNYGYTF TGCGCCAGCAGCTTGTGGGCAGGGAATAACTATGGCTACACCTTC
NA TRBJ2-2 TRBV19 TRBD1 CASSAPGTGTGELFF TGTGCCAGTAGTGCCCCCGGGACAGGGACCGGGGAGCTGTTTTTT
NA TRBJ1-5 TRBV6-6 NA CASSYGSGSNQPQHF TGTGCCAGCAGTTACGGGAGTGGAAGCAATCAGCCCCAGCATTTT
NA TRBJ2-1 TRBV28 TRBD2 CASSSGTSGGAYNEQFF TGTGCCAGCAGTTCCGGGACTAGCGGGGGGGCCTACAATGAGCAGTTCTTC
NA TRBJ2-3 TRBV10-1 NA CASSESGVGADTQYF TGCGCCAGCAGTGAGTCTGGGGTAGGGGCAGATACGCAGTATTTT
few TRBJ1-6 TRBV3-1/TRBV3-2 NA CASSQDTGLNSPLHF TGTGCCAGCAGCCAAGATACGGGACTTAATTCACCCCTCCACTTT
NA TRBJ2-5 TRBV5-1 TRBD2 CASSRAAGGQETQYF TGCGCCAGCAGTCGTGCAGCGGGGGGACAAGAGACCCAGTACTTC
NA TRBJ1-3 TRBV5-8 NA CASSLTSNPGNTIYF TGTGCCAGCAGCCTTACGTCTAACCCTGGAAACACCATATATTTT
NA TRBJ2-7 TRBV5-5 NA CASSLLQGGGEQYF TGTGCCAGCAGCTTGCTTCAGGGTGGTGGCGAGCAGTACTTC
NA TRBJ2-3 TRBV30 TRBD2 CAWSRNSGGHSNTQYF TGTGCCTGGAGCCGAAATAGCGGGGGACACTCAAATACGCAGTATTTT
NA TRBJ1-2 TRBV6-5 NA CASSYSIANYGYTF TGTGCCAGCAGTTACTCCATAGCTAACTATGGCTACACCTTC
NA TRBJ1-2 TRBV5-1 TRBD1 CASSSIPRGHGYTF TGCGCCAGCAGCTCCATCCCGAGGGGGCATGGCTACACCTTC
NA TRBJ2-1 TRBV24-1 NA CATRHQGGNEQFF TGTGCCACCAGGCACCAGGGGGGCAATGAGCAGTTCTTC
few TRBJ1-5 TRBV6-5 NA CASSYSRQTNQPQHF TGTGCCAGCAGTTACTCGAGACAGACCAATCAGCCCCAGCATTTT